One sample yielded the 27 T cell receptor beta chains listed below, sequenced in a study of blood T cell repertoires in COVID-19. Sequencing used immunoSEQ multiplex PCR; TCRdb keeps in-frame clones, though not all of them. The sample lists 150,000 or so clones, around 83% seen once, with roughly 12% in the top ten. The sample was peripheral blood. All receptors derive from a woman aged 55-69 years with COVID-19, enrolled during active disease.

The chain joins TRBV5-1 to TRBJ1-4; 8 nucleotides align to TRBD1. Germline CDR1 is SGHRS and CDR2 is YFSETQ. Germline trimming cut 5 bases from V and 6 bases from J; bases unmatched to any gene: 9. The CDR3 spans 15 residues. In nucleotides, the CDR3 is TGCGCCAGCAGTCGTATCCCGGGACAGGATGAAAAACTGTTTTTT. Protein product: CASSRIPGQDEKLFF.

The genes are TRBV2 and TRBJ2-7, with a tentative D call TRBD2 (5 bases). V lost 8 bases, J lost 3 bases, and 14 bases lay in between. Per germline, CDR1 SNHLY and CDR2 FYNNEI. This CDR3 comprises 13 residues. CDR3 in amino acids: CASLLGEDYEQYF. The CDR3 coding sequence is TGTGCCAGCCTTTTGGGAGAAGACTACGAGCAGTACTTC.

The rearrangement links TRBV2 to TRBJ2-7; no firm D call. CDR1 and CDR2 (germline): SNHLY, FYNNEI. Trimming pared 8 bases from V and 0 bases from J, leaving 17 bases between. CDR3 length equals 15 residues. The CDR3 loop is CASQKNGIRSYEQYF. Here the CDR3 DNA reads TGTGCCAGCCAGAAGAATGGCATCCGCTCCTACGAGCAGTACTTC.

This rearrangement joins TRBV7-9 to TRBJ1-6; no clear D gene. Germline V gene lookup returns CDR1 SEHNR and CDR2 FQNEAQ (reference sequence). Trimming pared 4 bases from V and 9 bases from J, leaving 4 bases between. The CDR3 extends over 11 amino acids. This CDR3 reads CASSSSSPLHF. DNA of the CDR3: TGTGCCAGCAGCTCTAGTTCACCCCTCCACTTT. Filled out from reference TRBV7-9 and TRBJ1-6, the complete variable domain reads DTGVSQNPRHKITKRGQNVTFRCDPISEHNRLYWYRQTLGQGPEFLTYFQNEAQLEKSRLLSDRFSAERPKGSFSTLEIQRTEQGDSAMYLCASSSSSPLHFGNGTRLTVT.

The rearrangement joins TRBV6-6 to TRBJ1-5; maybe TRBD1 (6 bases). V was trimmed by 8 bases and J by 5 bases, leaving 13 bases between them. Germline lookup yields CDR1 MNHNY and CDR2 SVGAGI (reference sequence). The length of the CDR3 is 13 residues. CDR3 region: CASVKGEYQPQHF. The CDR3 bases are TGTGCCAGCGTTAAGGGGGAATATCAGCCCCAGCATTTT.

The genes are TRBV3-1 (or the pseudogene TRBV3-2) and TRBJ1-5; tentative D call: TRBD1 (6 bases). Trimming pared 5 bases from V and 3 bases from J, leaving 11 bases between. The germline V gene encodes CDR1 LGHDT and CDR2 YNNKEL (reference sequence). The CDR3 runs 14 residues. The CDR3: CASSVTGFNQPQHF. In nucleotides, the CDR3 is TGTGCCAGCAGCGTGACAGGCTTCAATCAGCCCCAGCATTTT.

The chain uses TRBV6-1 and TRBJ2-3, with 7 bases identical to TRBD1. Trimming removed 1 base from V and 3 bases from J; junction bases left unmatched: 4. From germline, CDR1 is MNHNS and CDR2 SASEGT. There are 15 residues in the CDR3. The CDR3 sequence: CASSEGSGGTDTQYF. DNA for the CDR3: TGTGCCAGCAGTGAAGGGTCAGGGGGTACAGATACGCAGTATTTT.

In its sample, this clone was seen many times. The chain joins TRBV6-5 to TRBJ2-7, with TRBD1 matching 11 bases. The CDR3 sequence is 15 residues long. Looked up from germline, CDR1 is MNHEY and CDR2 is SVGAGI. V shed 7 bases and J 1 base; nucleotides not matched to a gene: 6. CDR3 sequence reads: CASKSGTGGSYEQYF. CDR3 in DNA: TGTGCCAGCAAATCCGGGACAGGGGGTTCCTACGAGCAGTACTTC.

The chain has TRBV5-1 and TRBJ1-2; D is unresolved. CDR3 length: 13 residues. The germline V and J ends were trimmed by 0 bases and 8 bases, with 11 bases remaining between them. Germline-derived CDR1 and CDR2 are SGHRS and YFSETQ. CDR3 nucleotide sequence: TGCGCCAGCAGCTTGGTCGCGGGGAAGGGCTACACCTTC. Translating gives CASSLVAGKGYTF.

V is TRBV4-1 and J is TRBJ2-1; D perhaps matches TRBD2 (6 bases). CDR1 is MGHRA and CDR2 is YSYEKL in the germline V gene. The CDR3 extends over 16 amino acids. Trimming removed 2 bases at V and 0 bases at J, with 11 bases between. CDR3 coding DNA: TGCGCCAGCAGCCAATATCGGGGGAGCTCCTACAATGAGCAGTTCTTC. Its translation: CASSQYRGSSYNEQFF.

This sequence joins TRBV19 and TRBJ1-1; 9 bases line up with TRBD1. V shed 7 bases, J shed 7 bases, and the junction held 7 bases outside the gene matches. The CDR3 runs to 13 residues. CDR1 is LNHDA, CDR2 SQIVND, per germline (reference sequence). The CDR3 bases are TGTGCCAGTACCTCGGACAGGGGAGGTGAAGCTTTCTTT. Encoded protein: CASTSDRGGEAFF.

In DNA form, the CDR3 reads TGTGCCAGCAGCAGCCCGGGTTTGAACACTGAAGCTTTCTTT. It translates to CASSSPGLNTEAFF. This chain uses TRBV14 with TRBJ1-1, with unresolved D. V lost 5 bases to trimming and J lost 0 bases, with 10 bases between them. The CDR3 length is 14 residues. Germline V gene sequence: CDR1 SGHDN, CDR2 FVKESK.

CDR3 nucleotides: TGTGCCAGCAGTGCTCCCGGGATACTTAACTATGGCTACACCTTC. Protein product: CASSAPGILNYGYTF. The J gene is TRBJ1-2, the V gene TRBV25-1, with D hard to call. Trimming left V 4 bases short and J 1 base short, with 13 bases between. The CDR3 length is 15 residues. Germline lookup yields CDR1 MGHDK and CDR2 SYGVNS.

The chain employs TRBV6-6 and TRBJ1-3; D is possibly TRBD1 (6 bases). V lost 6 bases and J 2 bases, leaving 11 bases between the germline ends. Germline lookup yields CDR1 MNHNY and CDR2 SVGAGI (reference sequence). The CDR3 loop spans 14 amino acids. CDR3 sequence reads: CASRQQGTGNTIYF. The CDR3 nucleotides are TGTGCCAGCAGACAACAGGGTACTGGAAACACCATATATTTT.

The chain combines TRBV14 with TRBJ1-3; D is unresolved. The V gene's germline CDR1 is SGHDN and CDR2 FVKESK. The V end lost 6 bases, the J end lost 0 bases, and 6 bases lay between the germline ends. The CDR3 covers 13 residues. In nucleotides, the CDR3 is TGTGCCAGCAGGGCTAGCTCTGGAAACACCATATATTTT. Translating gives CASRASSGNTIYF.

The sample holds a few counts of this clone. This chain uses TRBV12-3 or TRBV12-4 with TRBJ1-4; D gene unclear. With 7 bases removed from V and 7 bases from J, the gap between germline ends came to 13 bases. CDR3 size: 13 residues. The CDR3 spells CASIRSAGEKLFF. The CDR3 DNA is TGTGCCAGCATTAGGTCGGCGGGTGAAAAACTGTTTTTT.

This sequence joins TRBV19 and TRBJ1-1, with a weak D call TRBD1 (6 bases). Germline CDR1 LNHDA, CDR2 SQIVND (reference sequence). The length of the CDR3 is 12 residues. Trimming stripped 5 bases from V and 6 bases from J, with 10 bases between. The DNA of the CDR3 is TGTGCCAGTAGTTTACGACAGGCTGAAGCTTTCTTT. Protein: CASSLRQAEAFF.

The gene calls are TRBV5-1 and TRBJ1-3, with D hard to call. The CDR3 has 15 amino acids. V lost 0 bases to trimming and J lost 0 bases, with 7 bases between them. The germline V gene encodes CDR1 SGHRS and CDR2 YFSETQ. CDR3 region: CASSLAGNSGNTIYF. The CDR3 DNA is TGCGCCAGCAGCTTGGCCGGTAACTCTGGAAACACCATATATTTT.

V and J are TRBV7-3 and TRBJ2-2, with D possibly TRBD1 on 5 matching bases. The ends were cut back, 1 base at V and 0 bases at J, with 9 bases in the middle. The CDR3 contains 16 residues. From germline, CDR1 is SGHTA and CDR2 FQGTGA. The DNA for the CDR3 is TGTGCCAGCAGCTTAAATCAGGGTTCGAACACCGGGGAGCTGTTTTTT. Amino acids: CASSLNQGSNTGELFF.

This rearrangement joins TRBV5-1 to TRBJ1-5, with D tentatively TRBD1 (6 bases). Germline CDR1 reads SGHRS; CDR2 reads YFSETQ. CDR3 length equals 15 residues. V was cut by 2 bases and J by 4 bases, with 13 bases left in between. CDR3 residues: CASSFTGNRNQPQHF. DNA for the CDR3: TGCGCCAGCAGCTTTACAGGGAATAGGAATCAGCCCCAGCATTTT.

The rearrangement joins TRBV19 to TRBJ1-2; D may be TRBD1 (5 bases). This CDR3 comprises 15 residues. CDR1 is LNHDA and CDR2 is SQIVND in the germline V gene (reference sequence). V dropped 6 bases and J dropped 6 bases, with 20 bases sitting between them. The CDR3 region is CASSHRDPGGDGYTF. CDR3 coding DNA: TGTGCCAGTAGCCACCGGGACCCCGGGGGGGATGGCTACACCTTC.

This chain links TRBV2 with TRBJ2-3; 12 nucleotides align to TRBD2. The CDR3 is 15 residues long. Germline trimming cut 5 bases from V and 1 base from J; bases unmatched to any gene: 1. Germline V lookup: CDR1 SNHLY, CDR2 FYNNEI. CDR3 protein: CASSRLAGGTDTQYF. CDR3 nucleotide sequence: TGTGCCAGCAGTAGACTAGCGGGGGGCACAGATACGCAGTATTTT.

In DNA form, the CDR3 reads TGTGCCAGCAGCCCCCAAGGGAGATCCTACGAGCAGTACTTC. Translated, it gives CASSPQGRSYEQYF. The rearrangement links TRBV7-3 to TRBJ2-7; D possibly corresponds to TRBD2 (5 bases). V shed 5 bases and J shed 1 base, with 12 bases lying between them. Germline V CDR1 and CDR2: SGHTA, FQGTGA. CDR3 length equals 14 residues.

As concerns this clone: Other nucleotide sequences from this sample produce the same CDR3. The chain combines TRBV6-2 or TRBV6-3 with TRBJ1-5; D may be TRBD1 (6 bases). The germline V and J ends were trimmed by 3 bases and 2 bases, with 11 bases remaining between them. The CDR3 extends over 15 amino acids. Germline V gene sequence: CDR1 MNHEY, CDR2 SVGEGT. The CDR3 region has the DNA TGTGCCAGCAGTTATGGGGGCATAGGCAATCAGCCCCAGCATTTT. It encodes CASSYGGIGNQPQHF.

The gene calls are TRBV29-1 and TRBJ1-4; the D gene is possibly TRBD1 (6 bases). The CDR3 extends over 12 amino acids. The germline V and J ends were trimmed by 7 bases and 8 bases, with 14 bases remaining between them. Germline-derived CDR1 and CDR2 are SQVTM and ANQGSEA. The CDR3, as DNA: TGCAGCGGTGGACAGATTAAAGAAAAACTGTTTTTT. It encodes CSGGQIKEKLFF.

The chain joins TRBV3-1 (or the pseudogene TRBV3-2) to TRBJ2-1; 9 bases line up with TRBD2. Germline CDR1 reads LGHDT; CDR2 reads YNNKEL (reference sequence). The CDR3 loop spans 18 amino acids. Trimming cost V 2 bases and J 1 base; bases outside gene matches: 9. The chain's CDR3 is CASSQPRTSGLSYNEQFF. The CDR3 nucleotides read TGTGCCAGCAGCCAACCCCGAACTAGCGGGCTTTCCTACAATGAGCAGTTCTTC.

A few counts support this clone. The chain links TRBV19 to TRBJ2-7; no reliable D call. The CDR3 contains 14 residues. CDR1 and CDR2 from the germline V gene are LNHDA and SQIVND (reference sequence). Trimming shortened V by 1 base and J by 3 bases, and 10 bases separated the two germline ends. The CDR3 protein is CASSIGARGYEQYF. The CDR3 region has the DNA TGTGCCAGTAGTATAGGAGCCCGAGGCTACGAGCAGTACTTC.